The 18 T cell receptor beta chains below were found in one sample sequenced in a study of CD8+ T cells in alopecia areata. This sample's treatment: oral pan-JAK inhibitor, 5-10 mg twice daily. Extracted from the samples, RNA was reverse transcribed into cDNA to serve as the sequencing template. Here immunoSEQ multiplex PCR was the method, and the copy in TCRdb shows in-frame clones only, minus some. The sample lists about 74,000 clones; approximately 28% were seen once. The sample consisted of CD8+ T cells sorted from blood, taken at week 4, from a patient treated with tofacitinib. These TCRs come from a human donor with alopecia areata.

The gene calls are TRBV29-1 and TRBJ1-2; a weak D match, TRBD1 (5 bases). With 7 bases removed from V and 0 bases from J, the gap between germline ends came to 12 bases. In germline, CDR1 is SQVTM, CDR2 ANQGSEA. The CDR3 has 13 amino acids. In DNA, the CDR3 is TGCAGCGCCGGGGACGGTACTAACTATGGCTACACCTTC. Translated: CSAGDGTNYGYTF.

This clone was observed a few times. J is TRBJ2-3 and V is TRBV29-1, with TRBD2 identical over 13 bases. With 6 bases clipped from V and 7 bases from J, the junction kept 7 bases outside the gene matches. Germline V gives CDR1 SQVTM, CDR2 ANQGSEA. There are 14 residues in the CDR3. The CDR3 loop is CSVHSGTSGNTQYF. DNA for the CDR3: TGCAGCGTCCATTCCGGGACTAGCGGGAATACGCAGTATTTT.

This clone was seen only a few times. The chain joins TRBV4-1 to TRBJ1-6; weak D call: TRBD1 (6 bases). Deletions cut 1 base from V and 6 bases from J, with 13 bases between. There are 16 residues in the CDR3. Germline CDR1 is MGHRA and CDR2 is YSYEKL. Here the CDR3 reads CASSQVVNRANSPLHF. DNA for the CDR3: TGCGCCAGCAGCCAAGTGGTTAACAGGGCTAATTCACCCCTCCACTTT.

This clone was seen only a few times. The chain combines TRBV7-9 with TRBJ2-1, with 12 bases identical to TRBD2. The junction had 7 bases not matched to a gene; V was cut back by 5 bases and J by 8 bases. CDR3 length: 15 residues. CDR1 SEHNR and CDR2 FQNEAQ come from the germline V gene (reference sequence). The CDR3 DNA reads TGTGCCAGCAGCGCGGGACTAGCGGGTTGGGATGAGCAGTTCTTC. Residues: CASSAGLAGWDEQFF.

The chain has TRBV6-5 and TRBJ1-1, with D unresolved. The V end lost 7 bases, the J end lost 4 bases, and 7 bases lay between the germline ends. The CDR3 contains 11 residues. Germline loops: CDR1 MNHEY, CDR2 SVGAGI. CDR3 nucleotide sequence: TGTGCCAGCAAGGCGGGCACTGAAGCTTTCTTT. As protein: CASKAGTEAFF.

This chain links TRBV6-5 with TRBJ2-7, with D maybe TRBD1 (5 bases). Looked up from germline, CDR1 is MNHEY and CDR2 is SVGAGI. This CDR3 is built from 15 residues. The germline V and J ends were trimmed by 4 bases and 4 bases, with 17 bases remaining between them. CDR3 sequence reads: CASSSGSTLGYEQYF. CDR3 DNA: TGTGCCAGCAGTTCAGGGTCTACCCTGGGGTACGAGCAGTACTTC.

Only a few counts were recorded for this clone. The CDR3 coding sequence is TGTGCCAGCAGCTTGGGACAGCCGAACACCGGGGAGCTGTTTTTT. Translating gives CASSLGQPNTGELFF. This chain joins TRBV5-4 and TRBJ2-2, with D possibly matching TRBD1 (5 bases). This CDR3 has 15 residues. The germline CDR1 and CDR2 sequences are SGHNT and YYREEE (reference sequence). V shed 0 bases and J shed 0 bases, with 6 bases lying between them. Filled out from reference TRBV5-4 and TRBJ2-2, the complete variable domain reads ETGVTQSPTHLIKTRGQQVTLRCSSQSGHNTVSWYQQALGQGPQFIFQYYREEENGRGNFPPRFSGLQFPNYSSELNVNALELDDSALYLCASSLGQPNTGELFFGEGSRLTVL.

CDR3 sequence: CASSWGQNTEAFF. DNA for the CDR3: TGTGCCAGCAGCTGGGGACAGAACACTGAAGCTTTCTTT. The chain carries TRBV7-9 and TRBJ1-1; possibly TRBD1 for D (6 bases). The CDR3 is 13 amino acids. The V and J ends lost 4 bases and 1 base respectively, with 7 bases between them. CDR1 is SEHNR and CDR2 is FQNEAQ in the germline V gene (reference sequence).

This clone was seen only a few times. This chain joins TRBV9 and TRBJ2-7, with TRBD1 matching 10 bases. The CDR3 totals 15 residues. CDR1 and CDR2 from the germline V gene are SGDLS and YYNGEE. V was clipped by 3 bases and J by 2 bases; unmatched bases: 5. In DNA, the CDR3 is TGTGCCAGCAGCGCCGGGACAGGGGCCACCTACGAGCAGTACTTC. It is translated as CASSAGTGATYEQYF.

This clone has just a few counts. This chain connects TRBV4-1 to TRBJ2-3, with 8 nucleotides matching TRBD2. In germline, CDR1 is MGHRA, CDR2 YSYEKL. The CDR3 runs to 15 residues. With 5 bases clipped from V and 0 bases from J, the junction kept 4 bases outside the gene matches. Here the CDR3 reads CASSSPSGSTDTQYF. CDR3 bases: TGCGCCAGCAGCAGTCCTAGCGGGAGCACAGATACGCAGTATTTT.

Regarding this clone: The same CDR3 arises from other DNA sequences in this sample as well. The rearrangement joins TRBV29-1 to TRBJ1-2; no definite D call. Germline V gene data show CDR1 as SQVTM and CDR2 as ANQGSEA. The V gene lost 5 bases and the J gene lost 3 bases, with 7 bases spanning the gap. The CDR3 consists of 11 residues. Here the CDR3 DNA reads TGCAGCGTTCCCGCTGACTATGGCTACACCTTC. Protein sequence: CSVPADYGYTF.

The chain recombines TRBV29-1 with TRBJ2-1, with D maybe TRBD2 (6 bases). With 2 bases removed from V and 0 bases from J, the gap between germline ends came to 20 bases. This CDR3 has 18 amino acids. Germline V lookup: CDR1 SQVTM, CDR2 ANQGSEA. The CDR3 nucleotides read TGCAGCGTTGAATTCACCTACGCCGACGGGGGCTCCTACAATGAGCAGTTCTTC. Protein product: CSVEFTYADGGSYNEQFF.

On this clone itself: One end of the junction fails to match germline, which may point to a read error. The genes are TRBV29-1 and TRBJ1-3; D gene unclear. The CDR3 runs to 11 residues. In germline, CDR1 is SQVTM, CDR2 ANQGSEA. The CDR3 loop is CSVVAGSTIYF. CDR3 in DNA: TGCAGCGTTGTGGCTGGAAGCACCATATATTTT.

The genes are TRBV29-1 and TRBJ2-1; 13 positions match TRBD2. Looked up from germline, CDR1 is SQVTM and CDR2 is ANQGSEA. V was clipped by 1 base and J by 3 bases; unmatched bases: 6. This CDR3 comprises 17 residues. CDR3 nucleotide sequence: TGCAGCGTTGAAGCCCCCGGGACTAGCGGGATCTACAATGAGCAGTTCTTC. Its protein product is CSVEAPGTSGIYNEQFF.

The V gene is TRBV4-2, the J gene TRBJ2-2; D call uncertain. Trimming removed 3 bases at V and 4 bases at J, with 3 bases between. Germline loops: CDR1 LGHNA, CDR2 YNFKEQ. The CDR3 is 12 amino acids. In nucleotides, the CDR3 is TGTGCCAGCAGCCATGGCACCGGGGAGCTGTTTTTT. Its translation is CASSHGTGELFF.

The J gene is TRBJ2-7, the V gene TRBV29-1, with 10 bases matching TRBD2. The CDR3 contains 15 residues. Trimming removed 1 base from V and 3 bases from J; junction bases left unmatched: 6. Germline V lookup: CDR1 SQVTM, CDR2 ANQGSEA. The chain's CDR3 is CSVEGTSGRRYEQYF. CDR3 DNA: TGCAGCGTTGAAGGGACTAGCGGAAGGCGCTACGAGCAGTACTTC.

The chain has TRBV27 and TRBJ2-2, with unresolved D. The CDR3 length is 14 residues. Trimming pared 1 base from V and 7 bases from J, leaving 10 bases between. The germline gives CDR1 MNHEY, CDR2 SMNVEV (reference sequence). This CDR3 reads CASSLFAEGGELFF. The CDR3 DNA reads TGTGCCAGCAGTTTATTTGCAGAAGGCGGGGAGCTGTTTTTT.

The chain is built from TRBV29-1 and TRBJ2-3; D might be TRBD1 (5 bases). The CDR3 extends over 15 amino acids. V lost 0 bases and J 2 bases, leaving 12 bases between the germline ends. Germline V CDR1 and CDR2: SQVTM, ANQGSEA. This CDR3 reads CSVEEAGRATDTQYF. The CDR3 DNA reads TGCAGCGTTGAAGAGGCAGGGCGAGCCACAGATACGCAGTATTTT.